This entry features one T cell receptor beta chain sequence. This specimen comes from a study of cytomegalovirus exposure and HLA in healthy donors. The V gene lost 6 bases and the J gene lost 2 bases, with 18 bases spanning the gap. The CDR3 totals 16 residues. CDR1 is SNHLY and CDR2 is FYNNEI in the germline V gene. In the PCR, 60 Vbeta and 13 Jbeta primers were used. Profiling relied on immunoSEQ multiplex PCR, and the TCRdb table lists in-frame clones only, not all of them. Among 160,000 or so clones listed, roughly 82% were seen once. This rearrangement joins TRBV2 to TRBJ2-3, with D possibly being TRBD2 (5 bases). Input material: PBMCs. The source is a man aged 50-59 years in good health and CMV-seropositive. The CDR3 reads CASRAPRTLITDTQYF. DNA of the CDR3: TGTGCCAGCAGGGCCCCCCGGACTTTAATCACAGATACGCAGTATTTT.